Shown below are 18 T cell receptor beta chains from a single sample sequenced in a study of T cell responses to AZD1222 COVID-19 vaccine. TCRdb keeps only in-frame clones here, not all; method: immunoSEQ multiplex PCR. The data contain about 150,000 clones, around 90% of them seen just once; the ten biggest clones take up approximately 5.4%. The sequences come from peripheral blood, collected 28 days after the second dose of the MenACWY control vaccine. Every receptor here comes from an adult who received the MenACWY meningococcal vaccine as a control.

The chain joins TRBV28 to TRBJ2-7; 7 bases align to TRBD1. Germline V gene lookup returns CDR1 MDHEN and CDR2 SYDVKM. The length of the CDR3 is 16 residues. The junction had 14 bases not matched to a gene; V was cut back by 5 bases and J by 4 bases. CDR3 sequence (DNA): TGTGCCAGCAGTCACGAAGGGAGAAGGGGGCGGTACGAGCAGTACTTC. Translation gives CASSHEGRRGRYEQYF.

The chain employs TRBV6-6 and TRBJ1-2; possible D gene TRBD1, 5 bases. CDR1 and CDR2 from the germline V gene are MNHNY and SVGAGI (reference sequence). V was clipped by 5 bases and J by 4 bases, with 14 bases between them. This CDR3 is 14 amino acids long. The CDR3 nucleotides read TGTGCCAGCAGTATGGGCGGGACGATCTATGGCTACACCTTC. This translates into CASSMGGTIYGYTF.

This chain uses TRBV6-5 with TRBJ2-1; TRBD2 matches 10 bases. Germline V CDR1 and CDR2: MNHEY, SVGAGI. This CDR3 comprises 16 residues. The V and J ends lost 0 bases and 8 bases, in that order; junction bases with no gene match: 7. CDR3 DNA sequence: TGTGCCAGCAGTTACTCTCTAGCGGGAGTCAAGGATGAGCAGTTCTTC. Protein sequence: CASSYSLAGVKDEQFF.

This chain connects TRBV6-1 to TRBJ2-5; D unclear. The CDR3 contains 14 residues. Germline V gene sequence: CDR1 MNHNS, CDR2 SASEGT. V was shortened by 2 bases and J by 3 bases, with 10 bases between the two germline ends. The CDR3, as DNA: TGTGCCAGCAGTGAATTAGGGCAGGAAGAGACCCAGTACTTC. Encoded protein: CASSELGQEETQYF.

V and J are TRBV6-1 and TRBJ1-5; D unresolved. The length of the CDR3 is 15 residues. The V end was cut by 2 bases, the J end by 4 bases, with 12 bases between. Germline V CDR1 and CDR2: MNHNS, SASEGT. The DNA for the CDR3 is TGTGCCAGCAGTGAACGCCTTGGTGGGAATCAGCCCCAGCATTTT. It specifies CASSERLGGNQPQHF.

The rearrangement joins TRBV9 to TRBJ1-5, with D perhaps TRBD1 (5 bases). Germline values: CDR1 SGDLS, CDR2 YYNGEE. CDR3 length: 14 residues. The V end was cut by 4 bases, the J end by 1 base, with 9 bases between. The CDR3 coding sequence is TGTGCCAGCAGCTCCTGGGACAGCAATCAGCCCCAGCATTTT. As protein: CASSSWDSNQPQHF.

The chain is built from TRBV30 and TRBJ1-6; a weak D match, TRBD1 (6 bases). Between the trimmed V and J ends, which lost 0 bases and 2 bases, there was a span of 11 bases. In germline, CDR1 is GTSNPN, CDR2 SVGIG (reference sequence). The CDR3 runs to 16 residues. In DNA form, the CDR3 reads TGTGCCTGGAGTGTACTAGGGGGTCCCTATAATTCACCCCTCCACTTT. Translating gives CAWSVLGGPYNSPLHF.

The V call is TRBV19, the J call TRBJ1-6, with 7 bases fitting TRBD1. The CDR3 is 16 amino acids. Germline V gene sequence: CDR1 LNHDA, CDR2 SQIVND (reference sequence). V shed 4 bases, J shed 6 bases, and the junction held 9 bases outside the gene matches. This CDR3 is CASSKNRDSINSPLHF. The CDR3 DNA follows: TGTGCCAGTAGTAAAAACCGGGACAGCATTAATTCACCCCTCCACTTT.

V is TRBV3-1 (or the pseudogene TRBV3-2) and J is TRBJ1-1, with D possibly TRBD1 on 5 matching bases. The CDR3 runs to 12 residues. CDR1 is LGHDT, CDR2 YNNKEL, per germline (reference sequence). V lost 5 bases and J lost 5, with 9 bases in between. In DNA, the CDR3 is TGTGCCAGCAGCGCCCGGGGGACTGAAGCTTTCTTT. This gives the protein CASSARGTEAFF.

The J gene is TRBJ1-1, the V gene TRBV9; D unresolved. The CDR3 is made up of 13 amino acids. V was cut by 3 bases and J by 4 bases, with 10 bases left in between. In germline, CDR1 is SGDLS, CDR2 YYNGEE. The CDR3 region is CASSAQPGTEAFF. The CDR3 region has the DNA TGTGCCAGCAGCGCACAGCCGGGCACTGAAGCTTTCTTT.

The rearrangement links TRBV19 to TRBJ1-3; no firm D call. This CDR3 is built from 12 residues. CDR1 is LNHDA and CDR2 is SQIVND in the germline V gene (reference sequence). Between the trimmed V and J ends, which lost 5 bases and 1 base, there was a span of 3 bases. The CDR3: CASSFSGNTIYF. CDR3 coding DNA: TGTGCCAGTAGTTTTTCTGGAAACACCATATATTTT.

V and J are TRBV19 and TRBJ1-3; D perhaps matches TRBD1 (5 bases). CDR3 length: 16 residues. With 4 bases removed from V and 4 bases from J, the gap between germline ends came to 17 bases. Germline values: CDR1 LNHDA, CDR2 SQIVND (reference sequence). The CDR3 DNA reads TGTGCCAGTAGTACCCCTCGGGGGGGAGGAGGAAACACCATATATTTT. Its translation: CASSTPRGGGGNTIYF.

The chain carries TRBV25-1 and TRBJ1-4; 8 bases match TRBD1. Germline V gives CDR1 MGHDK, CDR2 SYGVNS. V lost 4 bases and J lost 8; bases outside the gene matches: 6. CDR3 size: 14 residues. The CDR3 nucleotides read TGTGCCAGCAGTGTGACAGGGGCTGGGGAAAAACTGTTTTTT. Its protein is CASSVTGAGEKLFF.

The V call is TRBV4-3, the J call TRBJ1-2, with D unclear. The germline V gene encodes CDR1 LGHNA and CDR2 YSLEER. This CDR3 spans 13 amino acids. Between the trimmed V and J ends, which lost 3 bases and 6 bases, there was a span of 11 bases. CDR3 nucleotide sequence: TGCGCCAGCAGCCAGGACTTGGAGGATGGCTACACCTTC. This sequence encodes CASSQDLEDGYTF.

This clone has a single count. The V call is TRBV7-9, the J call TRBJ2-1, with TRBD2 matching over 8 bases. The germline gives CDR1 SEHNR, CDR2 FQNEAQ (reference sequence). The CDR3 contains 15 residues. V shed 6 bases and J 4 bases; nucleotides not matched to a gene: 8. CDR3 region: CASRSRASGYNEQFF. Written as DNA, the CDR3 is TGTGCCAGCAGATCTCGGGCTAGCGGGTACAATGAGCAGTTCTTC.

The chain carries TRBV18 and TRBJ2-4; D might be TRBD2 (5 bases). CDR3 length: 16 amino acids. The ends were cut back, 3 bases at V and 0 bases at J, with 12 bases in the middle. Germline V gene sequence: CDR1 KGHSH, CDR2 LQKENI. The DNA for the CDR3 is TGTGCCAGCTCACCGTCTATAGGACTAGCCAAAAACATTCAGTACTTC. This gives the protein CASSPSIGLAKNIQYF.

The chain employs TRBV6-5 and TRBJ2-1; possible D gene TRBD2, 5 bases. CDR1 and CDR2 from the germline V gene are MNHEY and SVGAGI. V was trimmed by 2 bases and J by 2 bases, leaving 7 bases between them. There are 14 residues in the CDR3. The CDR3 region has the DNA TGTGCCAGCAGTTACGAGGGCCCCTACAATGAGCAGTTCTTC. It yields the protein CASSYEGPYNEQFF.

The chain carries TRBV7-3 and TRBJ1-1, with 8 bases aligning to TRBD1. The germline V gene has CDR1 SGHTA and CDR2 FQGTGA. CDR3 length equals 14 residues. The V and J ends lost 6 bases and 4 bases, in that order; junction bases with no gene match: 7. The CDR3 here is CASRAGGAGTEAFF. CDR3 sequence (DNA): TGTGCCAGCAGGGCAGGGGGCGCCGGCACTGAAGCTTTCTTT.